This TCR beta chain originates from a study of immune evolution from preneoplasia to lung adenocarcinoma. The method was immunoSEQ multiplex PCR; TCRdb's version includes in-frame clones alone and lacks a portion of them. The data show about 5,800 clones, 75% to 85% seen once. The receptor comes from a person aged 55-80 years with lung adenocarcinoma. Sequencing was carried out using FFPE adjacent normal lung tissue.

CDR3: CATSREDGVGFSQHF. DNA of the CDR3: TGTGCCACCAGCAGAGAAGACGGGGTTGGTTTCAGTCAGCATTTT. V gene TRBV15 combines with J gene TRBJ1-5, with D unresolved. The CDR3 loop spans 15 amino acids. Trimming took off 0 bases at V and 13 bases at J, with 19 bases between the two ends. The germline CDR1 and CDR2 sequences are LNHNV and YYDKDF (reference sequence).